This T cell receptor (beta chain) emerged from a study of radiotherapy plus CTLA-4 blockade in lung cancer. The assay was immunoSEQ multiplex PCR, and TCRdb's table has in-frame clones only and misses some. The repertoire has just over 60,000 clones, approximately 77% of them found once; the top ten carry approximately 4.4%. The ends were cut back, 4 bases at V and 1 base at J, with 14 bases in the middle. Germline values: CDR1 SGHNT, CDR2 YYREEE (reference sequence). This CDR3 has 15 residues. Comment on this clone: The target antigen is unknown.

Study conclusions and caveats: Once radiotherapy plus ipilimumab had been given, TCR clones derived from tumor expanded in blood.

Focal radiation was given together with CTLA-4 blockade (ipilimumab) to patients with chemo-refractory metastatic non-small-cell lung cancer. The TCR comes from a human donor with non-small cell lung cancer who had a complete response to radiotherapy plus ipilimumab. This chain connects TRBV5-4 to TRBJ1-1; D might be TRBD1 (5 bases). The sequencing here drew on peripheral blood, taken from a patient treated with radiotherapy plus ipilimumab. This CDR3 is CASSAASGGNTEAFF. CDR3 sequence (DNA): TGTGCCAGCAGCGCGGCGAGTGGGGGGAACACTGAAGCTTTCTTT.